The T cell receptor (beta chain) under discussion was sequenced for a study of blood T cell repertoires in COVID-19. Study details: Samples taken during acute and convalescent COVID-19 were collected in the United States, Italy and Spain. Nucleic acid was either cDNA or gDNA, and it came from T cells, B-cell-depleted T cells, or PBMCs.

As handled by the study authors: Counts of nucleated cells, estimated from reference gene primer amplification, were obtained. Using immunoSEQ multiplex PCR, the repertoire was profiled, and TCRdb retains in-frame clones only, with some absent. V and J calls and clone size come straight from that table; D and trimming were deduced from the DNA. In the table there are approximately 350,000 clones, about 83% of which are singletons. The V gene lost 4 bases and the J gene lost 2 bases, with 13 bases spanning the gap. The CDR3 extends over 14 amino acids. Germline values: CDR1 SGHNT, CDR2 YYREEE (reference sequence).

This clonotype was sampled from a man aged 25-40 years with active or convalescent COVID-19. This chain joins TRBV5-4 and TRBJ2-7; D gene unclear. Input material: peripheral blood. CDR3 in amino acids: CASSPLPATYEQYF. The CDR3 DNA reads TGTGCCAGCAGCCCACTACCGGCAACCTACGAGCAGTACTTC. Based on the CDR3 plus reference TRBV5-4 and TRBJ2-7, the full variable domain is ETGVTQSPTHLIKTRGQQVTLRCSSQSGHNTVSWYQQALGQGPQFIFQYYREEENGRGNFPPRFSGLQFPNYSSELNVNALELDDSALYLCASSPLPATYEQYFGPGTRLTVT.